This T cell receptor (beta chain) was observed in a study of blood T cells in healthy people across ages. V was cut by 3 bases and J by 4 bases, with 12 bases left in between. The CDR3 is made up of 14 amino acids. Per germline, CDR1 MNHNY and CDR2 SVGAGI (reference sequence). A sample-barcoded 5' primer and a J-beta primer mix were used in a second PCR of about 7 to 12 cycles. TCRdb reprocessed the 5' RACE reads with MiXCR, giving one entry per CDR3 protein. Here the sample spans roughly 800,000 distinct CDR3 sequences, roughly 25% being singletons. The sample was also linked to a second study, of T cells of mothers and their children. As reported in that work: For each mother, over 8 million TCR beta CDR3 reads were obtained, and for each child, roughly 3.3 million.

The source material was blood. The receptor was isolated from a boy younger than 18 in good health. The chain links TRBV6-6 to TRBJ1-2; D is ambiguous. For the CDR3, the DNA is TGTGCCAGCAGTTATGAGTGGAACAGCTATGGCTACACCTTC. Amino acids: CASSYEWNSYGYTF.